This T cell receptor (beta chain) was identified in a study of blood T cell repertoires in COVID-19. Study context: PBMCs, B-cell-depleted T cells, or T cells provided the cDNA or gDNA that made up the material.

In the study's own analysis: Researchers report that nucleated cell counts were estimated from reference gene primer amplification. Assay used: immunoSEQ multiplex PCR; TCRdb lists only in-frame clones, some missing. That table supplies the V and J calls and clone size; D and trimming were determined from the DNA. The table shows under 150,000 clones, with around 81% occurring only once. CDR3 length: 17 residues. Germline lookup yields CDR1 LGHDT and CDR2 YNNKEL (reference sequence). V shed 0 bases and J 0 bases; nucleotides not matched to a gene: 6. This sequence joins TRBV3-1 (or the pseudogene TRBV3-2) and TRBJ2-3, with 7 bases lining up with TRBD2. This receptor was obtained from an older woman with acute or convalescent COVID-19. The sequencing input was peripheral blood. For the CDR3, the DNA is TGTGCCAGCAGCCAAGATACGAACGGGAGGAGCACAGATACGCAGTATTTT. Protein sequence: CASSQDTNGRSTDTQYF.